This T cell receptor (beta chain) comes out of a study of a mutant IDH1 vaccine in newly diagnosed glioma. The CDR3 consists of 16 residues. V lost 2 bases and J 0 bases, leaving 10 bases between the germline ends. The germline V gene encodes CDR1 LGHNA and CDR2 YSLEER. Time point noted: week 5, during vaccination. The vaccine gave 300 ug of a 20-mer mutant IDH1 peptide subcutaneously per dose. On this clone itself: What it binds is not known.

Repertoires were generated with immunoSEQ multiplex PCR, while TCRdb's copy carries only in-frame clones and drops some. The sample has over 55,000 clones; 90% are singletons. Study outcomes and limitations: Immune responses arising from the vaccine appeared in about 92% of patients. Changes to the top peripheral T cell clonotypes appeared unrelated to pseudoprogression.

The TCR comes from a woman aged 40 to 50 with glioma. The sample in question was PBMCs, obtained from a glioma patient whose treatment included an IDH1 peptide vaccine. This chain links TRBV4-3 with TRBJ2-2, with D hard to call. The CDR3 nucleotides read TGCGCCAGCAGCCAAACTAAAGTCCCGAACACCGGGGAGCTGTTTTTT. Encoded protein: CASSQTKVPNTGELFF.